The 13 T cell receptor beta chains given below trace back to one sample, sequenced in a study of cytomegalovirus exposure and HLA in healthy donors. PCR used 60 Vbeta primers and 13 Jbeta primers. Assay used: immunoSEQ multiplex PCR; TCRdb lists only in-frame clones, some missing. The sample lists 150,000 to 200,000 clones, around 83% occurring once. Specimen: PBMCs. These receptors came from a man in his fifties in good health and CMV-seronegative.

The chain links TRBV28 to TRBJ2-1; the match to TRBD2 covers 9 bases. Germline values: CDR1 MDHEN, CDR2 SYDVKM. CDR3 length: 13 amino acids. The junction had 6 bases not matched to a gene; V was cut back by 8 bases and J by 7 bases. The CDR3 DNA follows: TGTGCCAGCGCGACTAGCGGCTATAATGAGCAGTTCTTC. Protein: CASATSGYNEQFF.

The chain employs TRBV7-9 and TRBJ1-2; D gene uncertain. In germline, CDR1 is SEHNR, CDR2 FQNEAQ (reference sequence). CDR3 size: 11 residues. Between the trimmed V and J ends, which lost 3 bases and 6 bases, there was a span of 5 bases. The CDR3 DNA reads TGTGCCAGCAGCTTCCTCCATGGCTACACCTTC. It is translated as CASSFLHGYTF.

This chain links TRBV14 with TRBJ2-7; 12 positions agree with TRBD2. CDR1 and CDR2 (germline): SGHDN, FVKESK. The length of the CDR3 is 15 residues. The V and J ends lost 3 bases and 2 bases, in that order; junction bases with no gene match: 2. CDR3 sequence: CASSHSSGRAYEQYF. For the CDR3, the DNA is TGTGCCAGCAGCCATTCTAGCGGGAGGGCCTACGAGCAGTACTTC.

This clone was detected once. The chain joins TRBV28 to TRBJ1-1, with TRBD1 as a possible D gene (6 bases). Per germline, CDR1 MDHEN and CDR2 SYDVKM. Trimming took off 6 bases at V and 7 bases at J, with 21 bases between the two ends. The CDR3 is 15 amino acids. This chain's CDR3 is CASSLSSGGRGEAFF. The CDR3 DNA reads TGTGCCAGCAGCCTGTCGTCGGGGGGCAGGGGTGAAGCTTTCTTT.

This clone has a single count. In DNA, the CDR3 is TGTGCCAGCTCACCATTCGGACAGGACACTGAAGCTTTCTTT. It yields the protein CASSPFGQDTEAFF. This chain connects TRBV18 to TRBJ1-1; 7 nucleotides agree with TRBD1. This CDR3 has 14 residues. Germline V gene lookup returns CDR1 KGHSH and CDR2 LQKENI. Trimming cost V 2 bases and J 3 bases; bases outside gene matches: 3.

The chain is built from TRBV5-8 and TRBJ2-1; tentative D call: TRBD2 (6 bases). Germline V gives CDR1 SGHTS, CDR2 YDEGEE. The CDR3 contains 12 residues. Trimming pared 10 bases from V and 5 bases from J, leaving 13 bases between. DNA of the CDR3: TGTGCCGGGACTCTAAACCACAATGAGCAGTTCTTC. This encodes CAGTLNHNEQFF.

The CDR3 protein is CASSWARGSYNEQFF. The DNA for the CDR3 is TGTGCCAGCAGCTGGGCCAGGGGATCCTACAATGAGCAGTTCTTC. This sequence joins TRBV7-2 and TRBJ2-1, with a tentative D call TRBD1 (6 bases). Trimming stripped 4 bases from V and 1 base from J, with 11 bases between. The CDR3 is 15 residues long. Germline V gene data show CDR1 as SGHTA and CDR2 as FQGNSA. Together with reference TRBV7-2 and TRBJ2-1, the CDR3 gives the full variable domain: GAGVSQSPSNKVTEKGKDVELRCDPISGHTALYWYRQSLGQGLEFLIYFQGNSAPDKSGLPSDRFSAERTGGSVSTLTIQRTQQEDSAVYLCASSWARGSYNEQFFGPGTRLTVL.

V gene TRBV6-1 combines with J gene TRBJ2-7; 8 bases line up with TRBD1. Germline CDR1 and CDR2: MNHNS and SASEGT. Trimming cost V 2 bases and J 6 bases; bases outside gene matches: 6. The CDR3 consists of 14 residues. Written as DNA, the CDR3 is TGTGCCAGCAGTGAAAAACAGGGGGTGGGCGAGCAGTACTTC. This codes for CASSEKQGVGEQYF.

This clone was detected only once. The V call is TRBV6-1, the J call TRBJ2-3, with TRBD2 identical over 14 bases. Germline CDR1 reads MNHNS; CDR2 reads SASEGT. The V and J ends lost 4 bases and 3 bases, in that order; junction bases with no gene match: 6. CDR3 length: 17 amino acids. The CDR3 DNA reads TGTGCCAGCAGTGGACTAGCGGGGGGGCGGGGGACAGATACGCAGTATTTT. Protein product: CASSGLAGGRGTDTQYF.

The chain is built from TRBV6-1 and TRBJ2-5; D remains ambiguous. The CDR3 contains 15 residues. Germline V lookup: CDR1 MNHNS, CDR2 SASEGT. V lost 6 bases and J 2 bases, leaving 16 bases between the germline ends. The CDR3 coding sequence is TGTGCCAGCAGATTTGATCCCCTGCGGCAAGAGACCCAGTACTTC. This encodes CASRFDPLRQETQYF.

This clone was picked up one time. V and J are TRBV5-4 and TRBJ2-5, with D maybe TRBD1 (5 bases). There are 15 residues in the CDR3. Trimming left V 0 bases short and J 2 bases short, with 11 bases between. Germline-derived CDR1 and CDR2 are SGHNT and YYREEE (reference sequence). CDR3 in amino acids: CASSLGEGAQETQYF. The CDR3 DNA is TGTGCCAGCAGCTTGGGAGAAGGGGCGCAAGAGACCCAGTACTTC.

This chain joins TRBV4-1 and TRBJ2-7; 10 positions match TRBD2. CDR1 is MGHRA and CDR2 is YSYEKL in the germline V gene. V lost 0 bases and J lost 3; bases outside the gene matches: 5. This CDR3 comprises 16 residues. DNA for the CDR3: TGCGCCAGCAGCCAAGATTATGGGACTAGCGTCTACGAGCAGTACTTC. This codes for CASSQDYGTSVYEQYF.

The chain couples TRBV30 to TRBJ2-1; TRBD1 matches at 7 bases. Per germline, CDR1 GTSNPN and CDR2 SVGIG (reference sequence). Germline trimming cut 4 bases from V and 6 bases from J; bases unmatched to any gene: 3. The CDR3 has 12 amino acids. The CDR3 DNA reads as TGTGCCTGGACGGGACAGCGCAATGAGCAGTTCTTC. This translates into CAWTGQRNEQFF.